This TCR beta chain was profiled in a study of CD8 T cells in Susac syndrome. Study in general: When their blood was taken, patients with Susac syndrome were therapy-naive, taking corticosteroids, or taking intravenous immunoglobulin alone.

Comment on this clonotype: The antigen remains unidentified.

High-throughput TCR beta sequencing covered peripheral CD8+ and CD4+ T cells. Random hexamers primed reverse transcription of about 0.45 to 1 ug RNA. Across 54 Vbeta and 13 Jbeta, immunoSEQ multiplex PCR amplified TCR beta CDR3. MiXCR, run by TCRdb on the immunoSEQ multiplex PCR reads, gives a single entry per CDR3 protein. The data hold under 200,000 distinct CDR3 sequences, with roughly 91% observed a single time. Germline V gives CDR1 LNHDA, CDR2 SQIVND (reference sequence). The CDR3 runs 13 residues. V shed 10 bases and J 5 bases; nucleotides not matched to a gene: 10. Whole-study findings and limits: Where Susac syndrome CD4+ T cell repertoires were concerned, no clonal expansion was evident.

The sequenced sample was CD4+ T cells from PBMCs. The chain joins TRBV19 to TRBJ2-5, with TRBD1 identical over 7 bases. The clonotype was recovered from a human donor with Susac syndrome. The CDR3 region has the DNA TGTGCCACCCGGACAGGCGGAAGGGAGACCCAGTACTTC. It yields the protein CATRTGGRETQYF. Full variable domain (remainder filled in from reference TRBV19 and TRBJ2-5): DGGITQSPKYLFRKEGQNVTLSCEQNLNHDAMYWYRQDPGQGLRLIYYSQIVNDFQKGDIAEGYSVSREKKESFPLTVTSAQKNPTAFYLCATRTGGRETQYFGPGTRLLVL.